Shown below are 14 T cell receptor beta chains from a single sample sequenced in a study of low-dose radiotherapy and immunotherapy resistance in tumors. Documented time point: after trial treatment. Treatment given: LDRT plus nivolumab, ipilimumab, low-dose cyclophosphamide and aspirin (RACIN trial). TRAV and TRBV primers primed cDNA for both TCRalpha and TCRbeta. Amplification of TCRs used a constant-region primer and V-primer adapter for about 20 PCR cycles. TCRdb analysed the reads with MiXCR anew, one entry per CDR3 protein. This table holds fewer than 110,000 distinct CDR3 sequences, around 20% found once. Sequencing was performed on PBMCs, taken after low-dose radiotherapy plus immunotherapy. The receptors originated from a male donor with prostate cancer.

This clonotype is deemed medium-sized (0.01 to 0.1%). The chain is built from TRBV19 and TRBJ2-7; D gene unclear. From germline, CDR1 is LNHDA and CDR2 SQIVND (reference sequence). The CDR3 has 13 residues. V gave up 2 bases and J gave up 0 bases, with 5 bases separating them. CDR3: CASSITVSYEQYF. The CDR3 DNA is TGTGCCAGTAGTATAACAGTCTCCTACGAGCAGTACTTC.

This clonotype was seen many times. The chain joins TRBV20-1 to TRBJ1-1, with a possible D match to TRBD1 (5 bases). V was clipped by 3 bases and J by 2 bases, with 19 bases between them. This CDR3 has 16 amino acids. Per germline, CDR1 DFQATT and CDR2 SNEGSKA (reference sequence). The CDR3 DNA sequence: TGCAGTGCTAGCCATGGACACATCACGACCAACACTGAAGCTTTCTTT. Translating it yields CSASHGHITTNTEAFF.

This clonotype has at least ten counts. This sequence joins TRBV4-2 and TRBJ1-2; the D gene is possibly TRBD1 (6 bases). Germline lookup yields CDR1 LGHNA and CDR2 YNFKEQ. The V end lost 4 bases, the J end lost 2 bases, and 14 bases lay between the germline ends. The CDR3 loop spans 15 amino acids. DNA of the CDR3: TGTGCCAGCAGCCGGGAGGACAGTATGAACTATGGCTACACCTTC. Amino acid sequence: CASSREDSMNYGYTF.

This clonotype was counted at least ten times. The chain uses TRBV7-9 and TRBJ2-1; 8 nucleotides align to TRBD2. The ends lost 5 bases at V and 5 bases at J; junction bases unmatched: 8. Germline values: CDR1 SEHNR, CDR2 FQNEAQ (reference sequence). The CDR3 length is 15 residues. In DNA, the CDR3 is TGTGCCAGCAGCCTTTCGGGACTAGTCAACAATGAGCAGTTCTTC. This encodes CASSLSGLVNNEQFF.

The V gene is TRBV9, the J gene TRBJ2-3; D assignment may be TRBD1 or TRBD2 (5 bases each). The CDR3 loop spans 14 amino acids. V was trimmed by 6 bases and J by 6 bases, leaving 17 bases between them. Germline V gene lookup returns CDR1 SGDLS and CDR2 YYNGEE. This CDR3 reads CASTPGTVGDTQYF. CDR3 DNA: TGTGCCAGCACCCCTGGGACCGTCGGGGATACGCAGTATTTT.

This clonotype was counted ten times or more. V is TRBV5-5 and J is TRBJ1-5; D unclear. V lost 4 bases to trimming and J lost 0 bases, with 11 bases between them. The CDR3 is 15 residues long. Germline assignment: CDR1 SGHKS and CDR2 YYEKEE (reference sequence). CDR3 amino acids: CASSPDPNSNQPQHF. CDR3 in DNA: TGTGCCAGCAGCCCCGACCCAAATAGCAATCAGCCCCAGCATTTT.

This clonotype was detected many times. The V call is TRBV19, the J call TRBJ1-2; D gene unclear. Trimming pared 6 bases from V and 2 bases from J, leaving 16 bases between. The CDR3 is 15 amino acids. From germline, CDR1 is LNHDA and CDR2 SQIVND (reference sequence). CDR3: CASSGRRGTNYGYTF. The DNA of the CDR3 is TGTGCCAGTAGCGGTCGGCGGGGTACGAACTATGGCTACACCTTC.

A note on this clonotype: A much larger clone differs by one base, so this may be a read error. This rearrangement joins TRBV7-9 to TRBJ1-6; a possible D gene is TRBD1 (5 bases). Germline V gene lookup returns CDR1 SEHNR and CDR2 FQNEAQ (reference sequence). This CDR3 has 12 residues. In DNA, the CDR3 is TGTGCCAGCAGCCAAGACAGTTCACCCCTCCTCTTT. This translates into CASSQDSSPLLF.

A note on this clonotype: Its ends do not fully match the called genes, so a read error is possible. This rearrangement joins TRBV29-1 to TRBJ1-4, with 7 bases that match TRBD1. Germline V gene lookup returns CDR1 SQVTM and CDR2 ANQGSEA. This CDR3 region has 13 residues. The CDR3 sequence is CSVGRGPDEKLLF. CDR3 in DNA: TGCAGCGTGGGGAGGGGGCCGGATGAAAAACTGCTTTTT.

In its sample, this clonotype was seen many times. V and J are TRBV6-5 and TRBJ2-6; 7 positions agree with TRBD2. V was clipped by 5 bases and J by 0 bases; unmatched bases: 13. CDR1 and CDR2 (germline): MNHEY, SVGAGI. The CDR3 length is 19 residues. DNA of the CDR3: TGTGCCAGCAGTCCCCAGCGGGGCCTCTGGAGCTCTGGGGCCAACGTCCTGACTTTC. Translated: CASSPQRGLWSSGANVLTF.

In its sample, this clonotype was seen many times. The chain has TRBV6-4 and TRBJ2-7; TRBD1 aligns across 7 bases. V gave up 7 bases and J gave up 2 bases; unmatched junction bases: 5. Germline V gives CDR1 MRHNA, CDR2 SNTAGT. CDR3 length equals 13 residues. DNA for the CDR3: TGTGCCAGCAAGAAGACAGGGACCTACGAGCAGTACTTC. Translated: CASKKTGTYEQYF.

The table lists this clonotype with many counts. The gene calls are TRBV30 and TRBJ2-2; perhaps TRBD1 as D (5 bases). V was cut by 2 bases and J by 5 bases, with 9 bases left in between. CDR1 GTSNPN and CDR2 SVGIG come from the germline V gene (reference sequence). There are 13 residues in the CDR3. The CDR3 DNA reads as TGTGCCTGGAGTTCCCAGGGTACCGGGGAGCTGTTTTTT. Protein product: CAWSSQGTGELFF.

The chain employs TRBV11-2 and TRBJ1-1; 8 bases line up with TRBD1. CDR1 is SGHAT, CDR2 FQNNGV, per germline. The CDR3 contains 14 residues. J gave up 4 bases and V 2 bases, and 3 bases lay outside the gene matches. CDR3 sequence (DNA): TGTGCCAGCAGCTTATGGCAGGGGGCCACTGAAGCTTTCTTT. Translating it yields CASSLWQGATEAFF. The full variable domain, its missing parts supplied by reference TRBV11-2 and TRBJ1-1, is EAGVAQSPRYKIIEKRQSVAFWCNPISGHATLYWYQQILGQGPKLLIQFQNNGVVDDSQLPKDRFSAERLKGVDSTLKIQPAKLEDSAVYLCASSLWQGATEAFFGQGTRLTVV.

This clonotype was counted many times. The V gene is TRBV25-1, the J gene TRBJ1-1; 7 bases map to TRBD1. Per the germline V gene, CDR1 is MGHDK and CDR2 is SYGVNS. Unmatched junction bases numbered 18, after V lost 2 bases and J lost 6 bases. The CDR3 runs to 18 residues. DNA of the CDR3: TGTGCCAGCAGTGAAACTAATCAGGGGGGCAGAGGGTTCTCTGAAGCTTTCTTT. Translation: CASSETNQGGRGFSEAFF.